Listed below are T cell receptor beta chains from one sample, sequenced in a study of cytomegalovirus exposure and HLA in healthy donors. Sequenced by immunoSEQ multiplex PCR; TCRdb stores in-frame clones only, minus some. There are about 160,000 clones in the sample; about four fifths occur only once, and more than 8% lies in the top ten. Source material: PBMCs. The receptor set was obtained from a male donor in good health and CMV-seropositive. Both conserved end residues are part of each CDR3. The D gene is left open where the match is weak. Size is stated for part of the rows, as once, few or many counts, or as a class when the clone is expanded.

length	D	J	size	V	CDR3	DNA
17	-	TRBJ1-2	-	TRBV25-1	CASSEFGQGFGDYGYTF	TGTGCCAGCAGTGAATTTGGCCAGGGTTTTGGGGACTATGGCTACACCTTC
14	-	TRBJ1-1	-	TRBV11-2	CASSPGYGDTEAFF	TGTGCCAGCAGTCCGGGGTACGGGGACACTGAAGCTTTCTTT
13	-	TRBJ2-3	-	TRBV6-5	CASRGHYTDTQYF	TGTGCCAGCAGGGGACATTACACAGATACGCAGTATTTT
16	-	TRBJ2-6	-	TRBV28	CASTRDTTSGANVLTF	TGTGCCAGCACCCGGGACACGACATCTGGGGCCAACGTCCTGACTTTC
16	-	TRBJ2-3	few	TRBV6-4	CASSETGGRGTDTQYF	TGTGCCAGCAGTGAGACGGGGGGCAGGGGCACAGATACGCAGTATTTT
16	-	TRBJ1-2	once	TRBV2	CASSDPTGPANYGYTF	TGTGCCAGCAGTGATCCCACAGGGCCCGCTAACTATGGCTACACCTTC
13	-	TRBJ2-2	-	TRBV28	CASNRPNTGELFF	TGTGCCAGCAACAGACCGAACACCGGGGAGCTGTTTTTT
21	TRBD2	TRBJ2-1	-	TRBV2	CASSDAPSQASGSGSYNEQFF	TGTGCCAGCAGTGACGCGCCCTCCCAGGCTAGCGGGTCCGGCTCCTACAATGAGCAGTTCTTC
14	TRBD2	TRBJ2-7	-	TRBV9	CASSSSGGVDEQYF	TGTGCCAGCAGCAGTAGCGGGGGAGTCGACGAGCAGTACTTC
18	TRBD2	TRBJ2-1	-	TRBV7-2	CASSLRPSGGSSYNEQFF	TGTGCCAGCAGCTTAAGGCCCAGCGGGGGTAGCTCCTACAATGAGCAGTTCTTC
11	-	TRBJ2-1	few	TRBV29-1	CSGRFYNEQFF	TGCAGCGGGCGGTTTTACAATGAGCAGTTCTTC
16	-	TRBJ1-2	-	TRBV7-2	CASSSIRDYGNYGYTF	TGTGCCAGCAGCTCGATCCGGGACTATGGAAACTATGGCTACACCTTC
13	TRBD1	TRBJ1-1	-	TRBV10-1	CARIQGTKTEAFF	TGCGCCAGAATACAGGGGACGAAGACTGAAGCTTTCTTT
14	-	TRBJ2-7	-	TRBV4-1	CASSHPLGGEEQYF	TGCGCCAGCAGCCACCCCCTAGGGGGGGAAGAGCAGTACTTC
16	TRBD1	TRBJ1-4	few	TRBV5-5	CASSPGTGVDNEKLFF	TGTGCCAGCAGCCCCGGGACAGGGGTTGATAATGAAAAACTGTTTTTT
15	-	TRBJ2-1	-	TRBV27	CASSFLPMGTNEQFF	TGTGCCAGCAGTTTCCTCCCTATGGGCACAAATGAGCAGTTCTTC
13	-	TRBJ1-1	-	TRBV14	CASSQENRAEAFF	TGTGCCAGCAGCCAAGAAAATAGAGCTGAAGCTTTCTTT
13	-	TRBJ1-5	-	TRBV5-4	CASSSRGKQPQHF	TGTGCCAGCAGCTCGCGGGGAAAGCAGCCCCAGCATTTT
14	-	TRBJ1-1	few	TRBV10-3	CAIRTATENTEAFF	TGTGCCATCAGAACAGCTACAGAGAACACTGAAGCTTTCTTT
13	-	TRBJ2-3	-	TRBV5-1	CASISTGSSTQYF	TGCGCCAGCATCTCTACAGGTTCAAGTACGCAGTATTTT
12	-	TRBJ1-4	once	TRBV14	CASSPLYGKLFF	TGTGCCAGCAGCCCTCTCTATGGAAAACTGTTTTTT
16	TRBD2	TRBJ2-3	-	TRBV5-1	CASSFGVAGVGDTQYF	TGCGCCAGCAGCTTTGGAGTAGCGGGAGTGGGGGATACGCAGTATTTT
15	TRBD1	TRBJ2-5	-	TRBV2	CASRGDRGIQETQYF	TGTGCCAGCAGGGGGGACAGGGGTATCCAAGAGACCCAGTACTTC
15	TRBD2	TRBJ2-3	-	TRBV9	CASSPILSGKDTQYF	TGTGCCAGCAGCCCCATATTAAGCGGGAAGGATACGCAGTATTTT
16	-	TRBJ2-3	-	TRBV15	CATSRETGRRTDTQYF	TGTGCCACCAGCAGAGAGACAGGTCGACGCACAGATACGCAGTATTTT
16	TRBD1	TRBJ1-2	-	TRBV30	CAWSSPWGQTNYGYTF	TGTGCCTGGAGTAGCCCCTGGGGACAGACCAACTATGGCTACACCTTC
16	-	TRBJ1-2	once	TRBV7-2	CASSLTALIVRNGYTF	TGTGCCAGCAGCTTAACAGCCCTAATCGTCCGAAATGGCTACACCTTC
13	TRBD2	TRBJ2-5	-	TRBV11-3	CASSLAGGETQYF	TGTGCCAGCAGCTTAGCGGGGGGAGAGACCCAGTACTTC
15	TRBD1	TRBJ1-5	-	TRBV5-6	CASSLGDRSGQPQHF	TGTGCCAGCAGCTTGGGGGACAGGTCGGGGCAGCCCCAGCATTTT
15	-	TRBJ2-3	few	TRBV4-1	CASSQVGLKVDTQYF	TGCGCCAGCAGCCAAGTGGGGCTAAAGGTGGATACGCAGTATTTT
15	-	TRBJ1-1	-	TRBV6-5	CASSSPGGRDTEAFF	TGTGCCAGCAGTTCGCCGGGGGGCAGGGACACTGAAGCTTTCTTT
14	-	TRBJ1-6	-	TRBV4-3	CASSQDPLNSPLHF	TGCGCCAGCAGCCAAGATCCCTTAAATTCACCCCTCCACTTT
14	-	TRBJ2-1	few	TRBV7-2	CASSRGGGYNEQFF	TGTGCCAGCAGCAGGGGGGGAGGGTACAATGAGCAGTTCTTC
17	TRBD1	TRBJ1-4	-	TRBV28	CASSSTPGQGLNEKLFF	TGTGCCAGCAGTTCCACACCGGGACAGGGCCTTAATGAAAAACTGTTTTTT
16	TRBD1	TRBJ2-3	-	TRBV7-2	CASSRGGTGGVYTQYF	TGTGCCAGCAGCCGTGGGGGGACAGGGGGCGTGTATACGCAGTATTTT
13	TRBD2	TRBJ2-7	-	TRBV2	CATFLGEGNEQYF	TGTGCCACCTTTTTGGGGGAGGGCAACGAGCAGTACTTC
14	TRBD2	TRBJ2-7	-	TRBV5-1	CASTRTGGSYEQYF	TGCGCCAGCACCCGTACGGGGGGTTCCTACGAGCAGTACTTC
15	-	TRBJ1-6	-	TRBV11-2	CASRTWGRGFSPLHF	TGTGCCAGCAGAACCTGGGGCAGAGGATTTTCACCCCTCCACTTT
14	-	TRBJ2-7	-	TRBV5-1	CASSQYGPQGEQYF	TGCGCCAGCAGCCAATACGGACCTCAGGGCGAGCAGTACTTC
15	TRBD1	TRBJ2-1	-	TRBV4-1	CASSQHGQGADEQFF	TGCGCCAGCAGCCAGCACGGACAGGGGGCGGACGAGCAGTTCTTC
13	-	TRBJ2-4	few	TRBV30	CAWSVNSKNSQYF	TGTGCCTGGAGTGTAAACTCCAAAAACAGTCAGTACTTC
12	-	TRBJ2-5	-	TRBV19	CASSMDGGTQYF	TGTGCCAGTAGTATGGATGGAGGGACCCAGTACTTC